One sample yielded the 17 T cell receptor gamma chains listed below, sequenced in a study of intestinal T cells in coeliac disease. Using approximately 200 ng of biopsy DNA, TRG was amplified with LymphoTrack primers. TCRdb reanalysed the multiplex PCR reads via CATT. The sample shows approximately 720 gamma-chain clones, roughly 50% of them seen only once. Genomic DNA came from ten 5-µm formalin-fixed paraffin-embedded scrolls per case. The sequenced material came from a duodenal biopsy. The receptors shown here come from a human donor who served as a control with a normal duodenal biopsy, not a healthy volunteer.

This clone is hyperexpanded (1% or more) in the sample. The chain uses TRGV2 and TRGJP2. J was trimmed by 2 bases and V by 0 bases; bases with no gene match: 6. Germline CDR1 reads EGSNGY; CDR2 reads YDSYNSKV. The CDR3 contains 16 residues. CDR3 bases: TGTGCCACCTGGGACGGGTGGGGGAGTAGTGATTGGATCAAGACGTTT. Its translation is CATWDGWGSSDWIKTF.

This clone was picked up one time. The rearrangement uses TRGV9 and TRGJ1 or TRGJ2. The CDR3 loop spans 10 amino acids. The V segment lost 8 bases and the J segment 10 bases; nucleotides outside the gene matches: 8. From germline, CDR1 is GITISATS and CDR2 ISYDGTV (reference sequence). The CDR3 DNA reads as TGTGCCTTGTTGGGAATCAAGAAACTCTTT. Residues: CALLGIKKLF.

For this clone: The limits of the CDR3 on the DNA are not certain, so only TCRdb's listed CDR3 is given. The sample contains more than one DNA sequence encoding this CDR3. This sequence joins TRGV11 and TRGJ1 or TRGJ2. TRGV11 is classed as an ORF, of uncertain function. The CDR3 is 17 residues long, ends included. The CDR3: CTTVPVRSSQGGFKKLF.

A remark on this clone: The TCRdb protein comes from a much larger clone and disagrees with this DNA's translation at residue 5, likely due to a read error; the protein given here is derived from the DNA. V and J are TRGV2 and TRGJP2. This CDR3 spans 12 amino acids. V shed 5 bases, J shed 12 bases, and the junction held 9 bases outside the gene matches. Germline V gene sequence: CDR1 EGSNGY, CDR2 YDSYNSKV. The CDR3 here is CATWGEVRIKTF. Written as DNA, the CDR3 is TGTGCCACCTGGGGTGAGGTCCGGATCAAGACGTTT.

The chain is built from TRGV8 and TRGJ1 or TRGJ2. The CDR3 runs 10 residues. Per germline, CDR1 VENAVY and CDR2 YDSYNSRV. V was clipped by 5 bases and J by 10 bases; unmatched bases: 5. The CDR3 region has the DNA TGTGCCACCTGGGGTCAAAAGAAACTCTTT. Protein sequence: CATWGQKKLF.

About this clone itself: One base away lies a much larger clone, so this may be a sequencing read error. Other DNA sequences in this sample translate to the same CDR3. The chain is built from TRGV2 and TRGJ1 or TRGJ2. CDR3 length: 10 amino acids. Germline V gene lookup returns CDR1 EGSNGY and CDR2 YDSYNSKV. The V segment lost 7 bases and the J segment 13 bases; nucleotides outside the gene matches: 10. This CDR3 is CATCHGKKLF. The CDR3 DNA reads as TGTGCCACCTGCCACGGGAAAAAACTCTTT.

This clone was observed a few times. In DNA form, the CDR3 reads TGTGCCACCTGGGACGGGTCCGGTGGTTGGTTCAAGATATTT. It specifies CATWDGSGGWFKIF. V gene TRGV2 combines with J gene TRGJP1. Germline assignment: CDR1 EGSNGY and CDR2 YDSYNSKV. Trimming cost V 0 bases and J 7 bases; bases outside gene matches: 5. This CDR3 comprises 14 residues.

This chain connects TRGV9 to TRGJ1 or TRGJ2. J was trimmed by 10 bases and V by 9 bases; bases with no gene match: 9. CDR1 is GITISATS, CDR2 ISYDGTV, per germline (reference sequence). This CDR3 region has 10 residues. The CDR3 protein is CALPPRKKLF. The DNA for the CDR3 is TGTGCCTTGCCCCCTCGGAAGAAACTCTTT.

The rearrangement links TRGV10 to TRGJ1 or TRGJ2. TRGV10 is treated as an ORF (open reading frame) with a function not yet certain. The CDR3 extends over 14 amino acids. Germline trimming cut 13 bases from V and 1 base from J; bases unmatched to any gene: 14. CDR3 amino acids: CAGVGDLNYYKKLF. The CDR3, as DNA: TGTGCTGGCGTGGGGGACCTTAATTATTATAAGAAACTCTTT.

With regard to this clone: The TCRdb protein, from a much larger clone, departs from this DNA's translation at residue 3, likely by read error; the protein shown derives from the DNA. The V call is TRGV10, the J call TRGJ1 or TRGJ2. TRGV10 qualifies as an ORF whose function is uncertain. The CDR3 is made up of 10 amino acids. The CDR3, as DNA: TGTGCTGTGTGGGATTTTAGGAAACTCTTT. Translation gives CAVWDFRKLF.

The V call is TRGV2, the J call TRGJP2. In germline, CDR1 is EGSNGY, CDR2 YDSYNSKV. The CDR3 has 16 residues. V gave up 6 bases and J gave up 2 bases; unmatched junction bases: 12. The CDR3 DNA reads TGTGCCACCTGGACGGGCTGGGAAAGTAGTGATTGGATCAAGACGTTT. Translation gives CATWTGWESSDWIKTF.

The genes are TRGV3 and TRGJ1 or TRGJ2. The CDR3 spans 13 residues. Germline V lookup: CDR1 VTNTFY, CDR2 YDVSTARD (reference sequence). The V and J ends lost 0 bases and 13 bases, in that order; junction bases with no gene match: 12. CDR3 DNA: TGTGCCACCTGGGACAGGCGGGGAGTAAGAAAACTCTTT. It translates to CATWDRRGVRKLF.

This chain connects TRGV2 to TRGJ1 or TRGJ2. V gave up 1 base and J gave up 0 bases; unmatched junction bases: 12. The germline CDR1 and CDR2 sequences are EGSNGY and YDSYNSKV. The CDR3 is 17 amino acids. CDR3 DNA: TGTGCCACCTGGGACGGACCCGAAACTGAGAATTATTATAAGAAACTCTTT. Translated: CATWDGPETENYYKKLF.

CDR3 nucleotide sequence: TGTGCCACCCCCCTCATTTCTAAGAAACTCTTT. Residues: CATPLISKKLF. This chain connects TRGV8 to TRGJ1 or TRGJ2. The CDR3 totals 11 residues. Germline trimming cut 9 bases from V and 9 bases from J; bases unmatched to any gene: 11. Germline CDR1 VENAVY, CDR2 YDSYNSRV.

This rearrangement joins TRGV10 to TRGJ1 or TRGJ2. Being an ORF, TRGV10 has a function that is uncertain. This CDR3 is built from 13 residues. The CDR3 bases are TGTGCCACTACCCCCCCTGATTATTATAAGAAACTCTTT. It encodes CATTPPDYYKKLF.

This rearrangement joins TRGV8 to TRGJ1 or TRGJ2. CDR3 size: 14 residues. The germline gives CDR1 VENAVY, CDR2 YDSYNSRV. The chain's CDR3 is CAPGIGRDYYKKLF. The CDR3 bases are TGTGCACCTGGGATAGGCCGGGATTATTATAAGAAACTCTTT.

This clone was seen a handful of times. Germline and junction disagree at one end, which may indicate a read error. CDR3 nucleotide sequence: TGTGCCACCTGGGATAGTTTGGAGGCGTTTTTT. This encodes CATWDSLEAFF. V gene TRGV8 combines with J gene TRGJP1. This CDR3 is 11 amino acids long. Per the germline V gene, CDR1 is VENAVY and CDR2 is YDSYNSRV.